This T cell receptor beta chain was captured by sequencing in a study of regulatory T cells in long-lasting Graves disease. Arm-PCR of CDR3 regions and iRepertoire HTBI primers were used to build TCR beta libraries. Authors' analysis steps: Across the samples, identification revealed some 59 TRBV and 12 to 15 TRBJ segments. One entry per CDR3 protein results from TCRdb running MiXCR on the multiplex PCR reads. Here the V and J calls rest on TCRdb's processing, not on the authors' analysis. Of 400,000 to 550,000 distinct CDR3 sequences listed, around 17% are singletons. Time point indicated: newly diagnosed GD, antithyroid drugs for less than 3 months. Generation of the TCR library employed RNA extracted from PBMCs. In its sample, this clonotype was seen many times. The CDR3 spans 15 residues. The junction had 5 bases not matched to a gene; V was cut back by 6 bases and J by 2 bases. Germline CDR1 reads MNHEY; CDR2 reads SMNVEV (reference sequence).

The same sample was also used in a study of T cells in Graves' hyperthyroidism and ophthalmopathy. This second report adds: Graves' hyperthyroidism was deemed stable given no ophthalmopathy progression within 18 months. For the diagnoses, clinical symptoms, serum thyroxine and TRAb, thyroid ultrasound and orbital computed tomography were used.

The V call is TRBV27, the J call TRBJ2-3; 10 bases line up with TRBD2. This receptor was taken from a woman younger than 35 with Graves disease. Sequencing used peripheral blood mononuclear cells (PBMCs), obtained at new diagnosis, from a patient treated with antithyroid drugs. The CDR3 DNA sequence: TGTGCCAGCAGCTCTAGCGGGGGATACACAGATACGCAGTATTTT. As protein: CASSSSGGYTDTQYF.